Ten or more counts support the clone carrying this T cell receptor beta chain. Its antigen is undetermined. Amplified TCR beta CDR3 regions derived from RNA transcripts. TCR CDR3 regions were first amplified by RT-PCR with HTBI primers. TCRdb fed the multiplex PCR reads into MiXCR, producing one record per CDR3 protein. The data show 550,000 to 600,000 distinct CDR3 sequences, around 46% seen once. This sample is drawn from a study of T cells in Graves' hyperthyroidism and ophthalmopathy. The CDR3 runs to 19 residues. Germline V gives CDR1 DFQATT, CDR2 SNEGSKA (reference sequence). Trimming removed 4 bases from V and 0 bases from J, with 25 bases in between. Findings and limits, study-wide: In the analysis, a 13 V-J model separated ophthalmopathy from stable hyperthyroidism.

The source is an adult woman with Graves' disease, either hyperthyroidism or ophthalmopathy (not recorded which). This chain links TRBV20-1 with TRBJ1-5; D is ambiguous. Sequenced material: peripheral blood or thyroid tissue (not recorded which). The CDR3 nucleotides are TGCAGTGCTAAAGATGGTTCCAGGTCTAAGGCTATTAGCAATCAGCCCCAGCATTTT. As protein: CSAKDGSRSKAISNQPQHF.